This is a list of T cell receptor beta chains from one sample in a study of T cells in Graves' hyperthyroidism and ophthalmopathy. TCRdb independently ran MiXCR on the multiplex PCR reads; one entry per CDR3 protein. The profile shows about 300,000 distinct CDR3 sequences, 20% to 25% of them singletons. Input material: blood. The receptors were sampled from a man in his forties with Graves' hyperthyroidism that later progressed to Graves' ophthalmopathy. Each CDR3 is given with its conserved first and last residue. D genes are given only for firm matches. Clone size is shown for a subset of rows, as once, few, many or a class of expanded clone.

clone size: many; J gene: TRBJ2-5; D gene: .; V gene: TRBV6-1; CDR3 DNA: TGTGCCAGCAGGAAGTTAGGAGGGACCCCCGGGGAGACCCAGTACTTC; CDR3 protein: CASRKLGGTPGETQYF
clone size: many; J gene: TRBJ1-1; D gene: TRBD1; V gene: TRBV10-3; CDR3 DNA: TGTGCCATCAGGGACAGGGTTTGGGCTGAAGCTTTCTTT; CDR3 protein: CAIRDRVWAEAFF
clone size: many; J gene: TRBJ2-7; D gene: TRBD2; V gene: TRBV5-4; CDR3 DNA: TGTGCCAGCACCGGGACTAGCGGGAGCGAGCAGTACTTC; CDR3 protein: CASTGTSGSEQYF
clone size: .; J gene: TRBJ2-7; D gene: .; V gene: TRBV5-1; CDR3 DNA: TGCGCCAGCAGCCCAGGACAGCGCGAGCAGTACTTC; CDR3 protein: CASSPGQREQYF
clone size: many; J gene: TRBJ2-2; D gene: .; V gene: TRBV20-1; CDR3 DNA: TGCAGTGCTTCCCACGGAGGGGGAGTGGGACACGGGGAGCTGTTTTTT; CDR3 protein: CSASHGGGVGHGELFF
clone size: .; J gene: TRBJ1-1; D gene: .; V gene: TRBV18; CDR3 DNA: TGTGCCACCTTGGGCAGGGCTCCGAACACTGAAGCTTTCTTT; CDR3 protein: CATLGRAPNTEAFF
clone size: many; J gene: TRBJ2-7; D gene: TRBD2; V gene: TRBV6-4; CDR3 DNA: TGTGCCAGCACCAAGGGTTTGGTGCTAGCGGGAGTCCACGAGCAGTACTTC; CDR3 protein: CASTKGLVLAGVHEQYF
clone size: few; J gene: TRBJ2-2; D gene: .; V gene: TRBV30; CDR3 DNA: TGTGCCTGGAGTGAAGTTGGAAGAAACACCGGGGAGCTGTTTTTT; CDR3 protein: CAWSEVGRNTGELFF
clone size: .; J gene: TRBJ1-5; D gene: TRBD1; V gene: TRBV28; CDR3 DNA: TGTGCCAGCAACCGGGGGGGACAGGGAGATCAGCCCCAGCATTTT; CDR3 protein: CASNRGGQGDQPQHF
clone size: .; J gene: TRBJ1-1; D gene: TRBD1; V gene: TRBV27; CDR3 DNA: TGTGCCAGCAGGACCGGGACAGGGGCCGATGAGGGATTT; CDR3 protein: CASRTGTGADEGF
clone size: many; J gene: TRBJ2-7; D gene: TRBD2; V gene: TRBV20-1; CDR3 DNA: TGCAGTGCCCGGAGCGGGAGCTCCTACGAGCAGTACTTC; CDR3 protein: CSARSGSSYEQYF
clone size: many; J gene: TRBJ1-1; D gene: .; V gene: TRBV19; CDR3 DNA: TGTGCCAGTAGTATGGGGAGACAGGTTATCGTGAACACTGAAGCTTTCTTT; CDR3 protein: CASSMGRQVIVNTEAFF
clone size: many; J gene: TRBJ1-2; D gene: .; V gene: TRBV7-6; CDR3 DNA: TGTGCCAGCAGCTCTGGGGGTGGCTACACCTTC; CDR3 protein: CASSSGGGYTF
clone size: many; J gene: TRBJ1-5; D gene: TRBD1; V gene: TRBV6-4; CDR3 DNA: TGTGCCAGCAGACCCACGTGGACAGGGGGCGGCGGTCAGCCCCAGCATTTT; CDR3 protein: CASRPTWTGGGGQPQHF